The rows below give T cell receptor beta chains drawn from one sample of a study of OX40 agonist ivuxolimab in advanced cancers. Data came from immunoSEQ multiplex PCR; TCRdb stores just in-frame clones and leaves some out. Seen here are fewer than 30,000 clones, roughly 90% observed once, and the top ten hold roughly 33%. The sample in question was CD4+ or CD8+ T cells sorted from blood, obtained in a trial of the OX40 agonist ivuxolimab. All receptors derive from an adult with an advanced solid tumor such as melanoma, head and neck, liver or kidney cancer. CDR3s include the opening cysteine and the closing phenylalanine or tryptophan. A D gene is named only where the DNA matches it firmly. Only some rows state a clone size, as once, few, many or a class for expanded clones.

CDR3 DNA,CDR3 protein,clone size,V gene,J gene,D gene
TGTGCCAGCAGTGAAAGATGGGACAGGGTTGAAGCTTTCTTT,CASSERWDRVEAFF,-,TRBV6-1,TRBJ1-1,TRBD1
TGCGCCAGCAGCTTTAATACTGGGAATGAAAAACTGTTTTTT,CASSFNTGNEKLFF,-,TRBV5-1,TRBJ1-4,-
TGTGCCAGCAGCTTGAGTATGGGACAGGGATACAATGAGCAGTTCTTC,CASSLSMGQGYNEQFF,-,TRBV5-4,TRBJ2-1,TRBD1
TGTGCCAGCTCACCACTTTCCGGGCTGGGTGGGGCCAACGTCCTGACTTTC,CASSPLSGLGGANVLTF,-,TRBV18,TRBJ2-6,-
TGCGCCAGCAGCCAGACCTCCTTCTCCTTGGGGGGTTATGAAAAACTGTTTTTT,CASSQTSFSLGGYEKLFF,-,TRBV4-3,TRBJ1-4,-
TGTGCCAGCAGCTTAGGCGGGCTTAGCTCCTACGAGCAGTACTTC,CASSLGGLSSYEQYF,-,TRBV7-9,TRBJ2-7,-
TGTGCCAGCAGCTCACTCAGGACACAGAACACTGAAGCTTTCTTT,CASSSLRTQNTEAFF,once,TRBV5-4,TRBJ1-1,-
TGTGCCAGCACTCCGGGTAACGGTCATAGCTATGGCTACACCTTC,CASTPGNGHSYGYTF,-,TRBV6-6,TRBJ1-2,-
TGTGCCAGCAGTTATTCCGTGGGGGTCAGTGTCTACGAGCAGTACTTC,CASSYSVGVSVYEQYF,-,TRBV6-6,TRBJ2-7,-
TGTGCCAGCAGCTTACCAGCGGGAGGTGGGGTGGATGAGCAGTTCTTC,CASSLPAGGGVDEQFF,few,TRBV5-4,TRBJ2-1,TRBD2
TGCGCCAGCAGCTGGGGGGATTCCCACTTGGGCTACACCTTC,CASSWGDSHLGYTF,-,TRBV5-1,TRBJ1-2,-
TGTGCCAGCGCCCTGGGGTGGAGCACAGATACGCAGTATTTT,CASALGWSTDTQYF,-,TRBV2,TRBJ2-3,-
TGTGCCAGTAGTCCCAGGACCCTCCGGGGGGATGCTGAAGCTTTCTTT,CASSPRTLRGDAEAFF,-,TRBV19,TRBJ1-1,-
TGTGCCAGCAGCCCCATGGGTGGACAAGAGACCCAGTACTTC,CASSPMGGQETQYF,-,TRBV6-5,TRBJ2-5,-
TGTGCCAGTAGTATCCGACAGGGCAGCACAGATACGCAGTATTTT,CASSIRQGSTDTQYF,-,TRBV19,TRBJ2-3,TRBD1
TGTGCCAGCAGCCAAGGGCCCACCTACGAGCAGTACTTC,CASSQGPTYEQYF,-,TRBV19,TRBJ2-7,-
TGCAGCGTTGAAGTGGAGTGGCTATATGGCTACACCTTC,CSVEVEWLYGYTF,-,TRBV29-1,TRBJ1-2,-
TGTGCCAGCAGCGGGGACGGAGCCTATGGCTACACCTTC,CASSGDGAYGYTF,once,TRBV5-4,TRBJ1-2,-
TGTGCCAGCAGCTTCGCCGGGCAGGGCGGTAGTTCTATGGGAAAACTGTTTTTT,CASSFAGQGGSSMGKLFF,-,TRBV5-6,TRBJ1-4,-
TGTGCCAGCAGCCTCCGACAGCTGATCCCCTTCTATGGCTACACCTTC,CASSLRQLIPFYGYTF,-,TRBV7-9,TRBJ1-2,-
TGCAGCGTTGAGGACCCCTTCAGCAATCAGCCCCAGCATTTT,CSVEDPFSNQPQHF,few,TRBV29-1,TRBJ1-5,-
TGTGCCAGCAGTCCCACGACAGGGGTGAACACTGAAGCTTTCTTT,CASSPTTGVNTEAFF,-,TRBV27,TRBJ1-1,TRBD1
TGTGCCAGCAGCCCCTCCGGGAAGCAAGAGACCCAGTACTTC,CASSPSGKQETQYF,-,TRBV7-9,TRBJ2-5,-
TGTGCCAGCAGTGCTTCTGGGGACACTGAAGCTTTCTTT,CASSASGDTEAFF,-,TRBV6-1,TRBJ1-1,-
TGTGCCTGGAGTGTCCAGATCTATGGCTACACCTTC,CAWSVQIYGYTF,-,TRBV30,TRBJ1-2,-
TGTGCCAGCAGCATGGGACAGGGGGCATATAATTCACCCCTCCACTTT,CASSMGQGAYNSPLHF,-,TRBV5-5,TRBJ1-6,TRBD1
TGTGCTAGTGGCCCCCCCCTAGGACTTGGCACAGATACGCAGTATTTT,CASGPPLGLGTDTQYF,-,TRBV12-5,TRBJ2-3,-
TGCGCCAGCAGGCTACAGGAGAACACTGAAGCTTTCTTT,CASRLQENTEAFF,-,TRBV10-1,TRBJ1-1,-
TGCGCCAGCAGTGAGTTAGCGGTAAGCTCCTACGAGCAGTACTTC,CASSELAVSSYEQYF,-,TRBV10-1,TRBJ2-7,-
TGTGCCACCAGCAGAGAATATTCGGGGCCGAGGAATGAGCAGTTCTTC,CATSREYSGPRNEQFF,-,TRBV15,TRBJ2-1,-
TGTGCCAGCAGCCTAACAGGGGGCGGCGAAAAACTGTTTTTT,CASSLTGGGEKLFF,-,TRBV7-9,TRBJ1-4,TRBD1
TGTGCCAGCAGCTTCCTGGGACAGGGAAATTCACCCCTCCACTTT,CASSFLGQGNSPLHF,-,TRBV7-9,TRBJ1-6,TRBD1
TGTGCCATCAGTGGGGCGACCTACGAGCAGTACTTC,CAISGATYEQYF,-,TRBV10-3,TRBJ2-7,-
TGTGCCTGGACTAGAGTAAGAAACAATGAGCAGTTCTTC,CAWTRVRNNEQFF,-,TRBV30,TRBJ2-1,-
TGTGCCAGCATCCGTTTGGCGGCGGACGGGGAGCTGTTTTTT,CASIRLAADGELFF,-,TRBV6-6,TRBJ2-2,-
TGCGCCAGTAGCCAAGAGGCGTCAGATTATAGCAATCAGCCCCAGCATTTT,CASSQEASDYSNQPQHF,-,TRBV4-1,TRBJ1-5,-
TGCGCCAGCAGCCAGAGCTCCTACGAGCAGTACTTC,CASSQSSYEQYF,-,TRBV4-1,TRBJ2-7,-
TGTGCCAGCAGTAGACTGGAAGCCTACGAGCAGTACTTC,CASSRLEAYEQYF,once,TRBV6-1,TRBJ2-7,-
TGTGCCAGCAGCTTGATGCAGGGTGTAGAAAAACTGTTTTTT,CASSLMQGVEKLFF,-,TRBV7-9,TRBJ1-4,-
TGCAGCGTTGAAGACGGCAGGGTGGGGCAGCCCCAGCATTTT,CSVEDGRVGQPQHF,-,TRBV29-1,TRBJ1-5,-
TGCGCCAGCAGCTCCGCAGGGGTTCAGGCGGTTGGTAAGGGGACCCAGTACTTC,CASSSAGVQAVGKGTQYF,-,TRBV5-1,TRBJ2-5,-
TGTGCCAGCAGTGACACAGGGGGCTGGGGCAATCAGCCCCAGCATTTT,CASSDTGGWGNQPQHF,-,TRBV6-1,TRBJ1-5,TRBD1
TGTGCCAGTAGCCCAGGGACAGGGTGGGGAGAGACCCAGTACTTC,CASSPGTGWGETQYF,-,TRBV19,TRBJ2-5,TRBD1
TGTGCCAGTAGTATCGGTACGGGACAGGGAAATTCACCCCTCCACTTT,CASSIGTGQGNSPLHF,-,TRBV19,TRBJ1-6,TRBD1